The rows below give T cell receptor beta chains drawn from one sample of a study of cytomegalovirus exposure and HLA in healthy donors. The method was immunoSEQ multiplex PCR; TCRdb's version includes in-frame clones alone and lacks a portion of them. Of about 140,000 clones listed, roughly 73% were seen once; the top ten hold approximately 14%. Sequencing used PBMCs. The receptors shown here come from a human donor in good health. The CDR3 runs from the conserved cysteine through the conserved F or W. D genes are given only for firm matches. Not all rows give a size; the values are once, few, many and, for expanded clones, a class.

CASSEGLFEQYF,TGTGCCAGCAGCGAGGGACTATTCGAGCAGTACTTC,TRBV5-6,TRBD2,TRBJ2-7,.
CASSERSRSGAIF,TGTGCCAGCAGTGAAAGATCAAGGAGTGGGGCTATCTTC,TRBV25-1,.,TRBJ2-1,.
CASSLGPGTEETQYF,TGTGCCAGCAGCCTGGGGCCAGGGACAGAAGAGACCCAGTACTTC,TRBV7-9,TRBD1,TRBJ2-5,.
CASSLGSGRALQYF,TGCGCCAGCAGCTTGGGTAGCGGGAGGGCCCTTCAGTACTTC,TRBV5-1,TRBD2,TRBJ2-4,.
CASSLNRDHCEAFF,TGCGCCAGCAGCTTGAACAGGGACCACTGTGAAGCTTTCTTT,TRBV5-1,.,TRBJ1-1,.
CASRRLATRTDTQYF,TGTGCCAGCAGAAGACTAGCTACTCGCACAGATACGCAGTATTTT,TRBV2,TRBD2,TRBJ2-3,.
CASSAGQANNEKLFF,TGTGCCAGCAGTGCCGGACAGGCGAATAATGAAAAACTGTTTTTT,TRBV6-5,TRBD1,TRBJ1-4,few
CASKGLPNTGELFF,TGTGCCAGCAAAGGACTGCCGAACACCGGGGAGCTGTTTTTT,TRBV6-1,.,TRBJ2-2,.
CASSPRDTYEQYF,TGTGCCAGCAGCCCACGGGATACCTACGAGCAGTACTTC,TRBV7-9,.,TRBJ2-7,few
CASSTDPTDTQYF,TGTGCCAGCAGCACAGATCCCACAGATACGCAGTATTTT,TRBV7-3,.,TRBJ2-3,.
CASSQTRDRDKYGYTF,TGCGCCAGCAGCCAAACCCGGGACAGGGATAAGTATGGCTACACCTTC,TRBV4-1,TRBD1,TRBJ1-2,.